Given below is one TCR beta chain in context. Its antigen specificity is not known. Per-base qualities were not stored, and no clone one base away is much larger. Genomic DNA was extracted from sorted cells for sequencing of the TCRbeta CDR3 region. TCRbeta CDR3 regions were sequenced using the immunoSEQ Assay. Sourced from immuneACCESS, this table was stored by TCRdb with only in-frame sequences that have V and J called. A share of the clones is absent; for the studies checked, an unresolved V gene accounts for under half, and the remainder has no known explanation. This sample comprises about 55,000 clones, about 88% of them detected only once. The leading ten clones occupy 1.5% of the sample. The data originate from a study of OX40 agonist ivuxolimab in advanced cancers. Concerning the study at large: The costimulatory receptor OX40 (CD134) was targeted by ivuxolimab, a fully human IgG2 agonistic monoclonal antibody. Prior anti-PD-1, anti-PD-L1 or anti-CTLA-4 therapy was permitted, and 30% to 50% of dose-escalation patients had received checkpoint inhibitors. Peripheral TCRbeta sequencing was intended to test whether TCR sequence diversity was altered and clonal T-cell expansion was caused by ivuxolimab. Intravenous ivuxolimab was administered to patients every 2 weeks at six dose levels: 0.01, 0.1, 0.3, 1.5, 3 and 10 mg/kg. The monotherapy dose-escalation portion (N of about 50 patients) of the phase I ivuxolimab trial is reported in the paper. Partial responses occurred in three dose-escalation patients: two with cutaneous melanoma and one with hepatocellular carcinoma. Of the roughly 51 patients in dose escalation, some 20 had hepatocellular carcinoma, some 15 had melanoma, 9 had renal cell carcinoma and 9 had head and neck cancer. The dose-escalation cohort was approximately 83% male with a mean age of approximately 60 years, ranging from roughly 23 to 80. Study-level results and caveats: Clonal expansion of both CD4+ and CD8+ blood T cells was observed from baseline to week 6 at doses 0.1 to 3.0 mg/kg. Low levels of normalized T-cell clonal expansion were also seen in some nonresponding patients. After ivuxolimab, expanded clones were on average more numerous among CD8+ T cells than among CD4+ T cells. The antigen specificity of the peripheral T cells that underwent clonal expansion was not determined. In partial responders in the 0.1-3.0 mg/kg groups, normalized peripheral clonal expansion was found to be among the lowest, especially among CD8+ T cells.

The trial excluded patients who had a history of autoimmune disease or were on systemic immunosuppression. Peripheral blood for TCR sequencing was collected from all dose cohorts at baseline, on cycle 4 day 1, and on cycle 7 day 1. Samples came from an open-label, multicenter, first-in-human phase I dose-escalation trial of ivuxolimab. Adults with locally advanced or metastatic melanoma, renal cell carcinoma, hepatocellular carcinoma or head and neck squamous cell carcinoma were enrolled in the trial. Before TCR sequencing, CD4+ and CD8+ T cells were separately sorted from peripheral blood. Sequenced material: CD4+ or CD8+ T cells sorted from blood, taken in a trial of the OX40 agonist ivuxolimab. This receptor was taken from an adult with an advanced solid tumor such as melanoma, head and neck, liver or kidney cancer.

The sequenced DNA is TGTGCCGGAGGGACGGGGTGGACCGGGGAGCTGTTTTTT. It specifies CAGGTGWTGELFF. The rearrangement joined TRBV2 to TRBJ2-2, and TRBD2 may be the D gene, going by 6 matching bases. The junction shows trimming of 11 bases on V and 5 bases on J, plus 15 bases between the germline ends. The CDR3 goes from the cysteine to the phenylalanine over 13 residues. CDR3 DNA only is kept here, 39 bases in frame from base 1. Via the germline V gene, CDR1 is SNHLY and CDR2 FYNNEI.